The 9 T cell receptor beta chains in this list originate from one sample, sequenced in a study of T cells in Graves' hyperthyroidism and ophthalmopathy. Amplification of TCR beta CDR3 regions was performed using RNA transcripts as template. First-round RT-PCR with HTBI primers amplified the TCR CDR3 region. TCRdb reprocessed the multiplex PCR reads via MiXCR and lists one record per CDR3 protein. The sample has about 160,000 distinct CDR3 sequences, 9.4% seen once. Material: blood. The receptors shown here come from a woman aged 18-35 years with Graves' hyperthyroidism that later progressed to Graves' ophthalmopathy.

The genes are TRBV7-9 and TRBJ1-6; D uncertain. The CDR3 loop spans 14 amino acids. V shed 1 base and J shed 6 bases, with 7 bases lying between them. The V gene's germline CDR1 is SEHNR and CDR2 FQNEAQ (reference sequence). Written as DNA, the CDR3 is TGTGCCAGCAGCTTAGAAGATTTTAATTCACCCCTCCACTTT. Encoded protein: CASSLEDFNSPLHF.

The table lists this clonotype with a few counts. This chain links TRBV3-1 with TRBJ2-1; 8 nucleotides agree with TRBD2. The CDR3 extends over 17 amino acids. The trim removed 0 bases at V and 9 bases at J, leaving 13 bases unmatched. CDR1 and CDR2 (germline): LGHDT, YNNKEL (reference sequence). The CDR3 DNA is TGTGCCAGCAGCCAAGAGCCCGGGGGGGGGAGGTCGGGTGAGCAGTTCTTC. Amino acids: CASSQEPGGGRSGEQFF.

By sample share, this clonotype is medium-sized (0.01 to 0.1%). J is TRBJ1-3 and V is TRBV9; 7 bases are shared with TRBD1. The CDR3 is 14 amino acids. Germline CDR1 reads SGDLS; CDR2 reads YYNGEE. V lost 4 bases and J lost 2; bases outside the gene matches: 3. Here the CDR3 DNA reads TGTGCCAGCAGCACCGGGACAGCTGGAAACACCATATATTTT. Amino acids: CASSTGTAGNTIYF.

This clonotype was observed many times. The rearrangement joins TRBV9 to TRBJ1-2; possibly TRBD1 for D (5 bases). The V gene's germline CDR1 is SGDLS and CDR2 YYNGEE. V shed 2 bases and J shed 3 bases, with 11 bases lying between them. The CDR3 extends over 14 amino acids. This CDR3 is CASSVRTGDYGYTF. DNA of the CDR3: TGTGCCAGCAGCGTCCGGACGGGGGACTATGGCTACACCTTC.

There are many counts of this clonotype. V and J are TRBV24-1 and TRBJ2-3; D remains unclear. Germline V CDR1 and CDR2: KGHDR, SFDVKD. Trimming removed 1 base from V and 0 bases from J, with 10 bases in between. The CDR3 spans 16 residues. CDR3 sequence reads: CATSDLRISSTDTQYF. In nucleotides, the CDR3 is TGTGCCACCAGTGATTTAAGGATTTCTAGCACAGATACGCAGTATTTT.

This clonotype was detected many times. The V gene is TRBV6-1, the J gene TRBJ2-1, with D possibly TRBD1 on 5 matching bases. The ends were cut back, 2 bases at V and 6 bases at J, with 14 bases in the middle. The CDR3 consists of 15 residues. Germline assignment: CDR1 MNHNS and CDR2 SASEGT. The CDR3 reads CASSERQFDPNEQFF. The CDR3, as DNA: TGTGCCAGCAGTGAAAGACAGTTTGACCCCAATGAGCAGTTCTTC.

This clonotype was seen ten or more times. The V gene is TRBV28, the J gene TRBJ2-7, with 7 positions matching TRBD2. The germline CDR1 and CDR2 sequences are MDHEN and SYDVKM. V lost 5 bases and J lost 5; bases outside the gene matches: 6. This CDR3 contains 13 residues. The CDR3 protein is CASSPRLAHEQYF. In nucleotides, the CDR3 is TGTGCCAGCAGTCCAAGACTAGCTCACGAGCAGTACTTC.

There are many counts of this clonotype. The chain combines TRBV10-3 with TRBJ2-7; 7 positions match TRBD1. Germline V gene sequence: CDR1 ENHRY, CDR2 SYGVKD. The CDR3 has 16 amino acids. The V segment lost 2 bases and the J segment 4 bases; nucleotides outside the gene matches: 11. Written as DNA, the CDR3 is TGTGCCATCAGTGAGAACGCGGCAGGGGGTACGTACGAGCAGTACTTC. Protein: CAISENAAGGTYEQYF.

This clonotype was seen a few times. The genes are TRBV19 and TRBJ2-2; a possible D gene is TRBD1 (6 bases). Germline-derived CDR1 and CDR2 are LNHDA and SQIVND (reference sequence). The V end lost 5 bases, the J end lost 2 bases, and 21 bases lay between the germline ends. This CDR3 region has 18 residues. The CDR3 DNA sequence: TGTGCCAGTAGTCCCATCCTTGGGCAGGGGCGAAACACCGGGGAGCTGTTTTTT. Amino acids: CASSPILGQGRNTGELFF.